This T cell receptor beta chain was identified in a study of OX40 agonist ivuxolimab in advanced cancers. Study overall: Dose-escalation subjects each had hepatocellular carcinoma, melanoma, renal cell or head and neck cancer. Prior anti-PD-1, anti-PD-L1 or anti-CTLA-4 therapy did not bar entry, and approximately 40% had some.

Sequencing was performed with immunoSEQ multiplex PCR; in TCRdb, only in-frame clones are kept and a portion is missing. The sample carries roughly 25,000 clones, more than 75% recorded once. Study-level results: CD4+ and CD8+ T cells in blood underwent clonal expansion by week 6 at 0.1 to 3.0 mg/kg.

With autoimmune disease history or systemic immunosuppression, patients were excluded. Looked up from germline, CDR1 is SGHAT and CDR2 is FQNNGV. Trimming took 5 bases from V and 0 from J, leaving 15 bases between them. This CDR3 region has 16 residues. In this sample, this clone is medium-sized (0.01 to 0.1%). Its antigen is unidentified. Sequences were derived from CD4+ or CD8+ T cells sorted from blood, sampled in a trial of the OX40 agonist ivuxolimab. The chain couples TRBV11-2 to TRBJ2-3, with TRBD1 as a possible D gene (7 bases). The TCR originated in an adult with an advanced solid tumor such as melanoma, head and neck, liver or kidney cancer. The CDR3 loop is CASSPGGTLSTDTQYF. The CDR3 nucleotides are TGTGCCAGCAGCCCAGGGGGGACTCTGAGCACAGATACGCAGTATTTT.